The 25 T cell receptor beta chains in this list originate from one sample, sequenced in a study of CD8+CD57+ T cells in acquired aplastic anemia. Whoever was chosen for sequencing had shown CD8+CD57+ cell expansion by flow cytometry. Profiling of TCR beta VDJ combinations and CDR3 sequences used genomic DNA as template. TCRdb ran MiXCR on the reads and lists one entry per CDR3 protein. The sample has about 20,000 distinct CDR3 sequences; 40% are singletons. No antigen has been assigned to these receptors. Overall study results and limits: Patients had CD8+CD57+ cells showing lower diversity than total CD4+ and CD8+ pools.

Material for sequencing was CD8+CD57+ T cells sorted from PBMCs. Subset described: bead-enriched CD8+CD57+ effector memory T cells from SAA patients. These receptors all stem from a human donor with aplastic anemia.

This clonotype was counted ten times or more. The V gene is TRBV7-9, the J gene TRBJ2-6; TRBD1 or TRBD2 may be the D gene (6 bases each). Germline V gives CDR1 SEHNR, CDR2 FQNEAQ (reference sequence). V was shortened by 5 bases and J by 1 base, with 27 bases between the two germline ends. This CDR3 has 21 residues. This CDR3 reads CASSPRGARVMVISGANVLTF. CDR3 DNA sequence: TGTGCCAGCAGCCCGAGGGGGGCCAGGGTTATGGTGATATCTGGGGCCAACGTCCTGACTTTC.

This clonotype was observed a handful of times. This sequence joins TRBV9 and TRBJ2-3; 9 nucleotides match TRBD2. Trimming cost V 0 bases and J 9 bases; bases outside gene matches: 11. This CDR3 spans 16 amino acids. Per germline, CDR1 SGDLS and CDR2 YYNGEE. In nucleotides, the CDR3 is TGTGCCAGCAGCGTAGGAGAAGGCGGGGGGGGGGGCACGCAGTATTTT. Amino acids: CASSVGEGGGGGTQYF.

CDR3 DNA sequence: TGCAGTGCTAGAGAGAGCGGGGGGGCGGACACTGAAGCTTTCTTT. It encodes CSARESGGADTEAFF. The V call is TRBV20-1, the J call TRBJ1-1; D is possibly TRBD1 (6 bases). The CDR3 runs 15 residues. Trimming removed 0 bases at V and 3 bases at J, with 14 bases between. CDR1 and CDR2 from the germline V gene are DFQATT and SNEGSKA (reference sequence).

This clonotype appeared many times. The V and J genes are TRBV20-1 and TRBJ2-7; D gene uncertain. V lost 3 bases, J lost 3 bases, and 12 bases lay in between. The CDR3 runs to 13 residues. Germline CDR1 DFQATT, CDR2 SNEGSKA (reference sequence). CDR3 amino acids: CSASGSDNYEQYV. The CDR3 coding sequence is TGCAGTGCTAGTGGGTCAGATAACTACGAGCAGTACGTC.

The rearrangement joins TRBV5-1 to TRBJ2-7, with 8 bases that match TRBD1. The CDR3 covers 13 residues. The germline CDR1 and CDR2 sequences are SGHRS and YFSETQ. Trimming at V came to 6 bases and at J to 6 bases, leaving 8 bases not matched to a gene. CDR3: CASKLQGEAEQYF. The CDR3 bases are TGCGCCAGCAAACTACAGGGGGAGGCCGAGCAGTACTTC. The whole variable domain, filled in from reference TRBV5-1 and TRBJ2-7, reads KAGVTQTPRYLIKTRGQQVTLSCSPISGHRSVSWYQQTPGQGLQFLFEYFSETQRNKGNFPGRFSGRQFSNSRSEMNVSTLELGDSALYLCASKLQGEAEQYFGPGTRLTVT.

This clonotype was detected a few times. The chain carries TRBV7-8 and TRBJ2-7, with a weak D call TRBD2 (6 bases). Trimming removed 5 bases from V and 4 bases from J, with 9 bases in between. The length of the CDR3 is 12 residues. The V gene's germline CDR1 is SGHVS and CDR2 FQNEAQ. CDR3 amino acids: CASSRLGYEQYF. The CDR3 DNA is TGTGCCAGCAGCCGACTAGGTTACGAGCAGTACTTC.

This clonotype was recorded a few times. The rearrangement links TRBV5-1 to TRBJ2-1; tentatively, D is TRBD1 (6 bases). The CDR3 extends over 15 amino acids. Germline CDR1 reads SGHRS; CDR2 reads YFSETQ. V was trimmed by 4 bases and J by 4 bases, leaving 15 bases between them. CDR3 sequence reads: CASSLEPQGYNEQFF. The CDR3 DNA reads TGCGCCAGCAGCCTCGAACCACAGGGATACAATGAGCAGTTCTTC. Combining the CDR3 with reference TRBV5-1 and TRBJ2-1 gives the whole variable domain KAGVTQTPRYLIKTRGQQVTLSCSPISGHRSVSWYQQTPGQGLQFLFEYFSETQRNKGNFPGRFSGRQFSNSRSEMNVSTLELGDSALYLCASSLEPQGYNEQFFGPGTRLTVL.

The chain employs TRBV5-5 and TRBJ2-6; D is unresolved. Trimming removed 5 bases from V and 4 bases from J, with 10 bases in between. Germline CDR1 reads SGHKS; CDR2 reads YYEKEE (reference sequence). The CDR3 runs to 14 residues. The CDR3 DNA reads TGTGCCAGCAGGTCTACCCCGGGGGCCAACGTCCTGACTTTC. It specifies CASRSTPGANVLTF.

CDR3 nucleotide sequence: TGTGCCAGCAGTTCAGGGGGAATGAACACTGAAGCTTTCTTT. Its protein product is CASSSGGMNTEAFF. The chain joins TRBV12-3 or TRBV12-4 to TRBJ1-1; TRBD1 matches at 7 bases. The length of the CDR3 is 14 residues. The V gene end was trimmed by 4 bases and the J gene end by 0 bases; junction bases not matched to a gene: 2.

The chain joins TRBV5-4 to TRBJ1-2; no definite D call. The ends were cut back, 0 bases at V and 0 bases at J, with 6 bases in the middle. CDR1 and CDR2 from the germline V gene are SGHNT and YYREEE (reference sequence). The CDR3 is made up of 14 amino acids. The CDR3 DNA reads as TGTGCCAGCAGCTTGGAACAGTCTAACTATGGCTACACCTTC. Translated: CASSLEQSNYGYTF.

CDR3 loop: CASSEHNANTGELFF. The CDR3 region has the DNA TGTGCCAGTAGTGAACATAACGCGAACACCGGGGAGCTGTTTTTT. The chain is built from TRBV19 and TRBJ2-2; D is unresolved. The germline V gene encodes CDR1 LNHDA and CDR2 SQIVND (reference sequence). This CDR3 contains 15 residues. The ends were cut back, 5 bases at V and 0 bases at J, with 10 bases in the middle.

The CDR3 DNA is TGTGCCGCCAGTGAAGGGACAGGCGATACTTGCAAAAGGAAAAAGCCCTACGAGCAGTACGTC. It encodes CAASEGTGDTCKRKKPYEQYV. This chain joins TRBV24-1 and TRBJ2-7, with 8 bases matching TRBD1. The V gene's germline CDR1 is KGHDR and CDR2 SFDVKD. The CDR3 consists of 21 residues.

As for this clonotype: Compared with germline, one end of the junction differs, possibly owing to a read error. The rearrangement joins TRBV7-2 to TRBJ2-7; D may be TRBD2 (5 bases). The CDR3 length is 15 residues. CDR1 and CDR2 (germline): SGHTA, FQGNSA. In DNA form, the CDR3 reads TGTGCCAGCAGCTTAGAAGCCGGGGTTACCTACGAGCAGTATTTC. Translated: CASSLEAGVTYEQYF.

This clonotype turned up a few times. Written as DNA, the CDR3 is TGTGCCAGCAGCTCCTCCTCAGGGGAAACTTACGAGCAGTACTTC. Residues: CASSSSSGETYEQYF. This chain connects TRBV5-5 to TRBJ2-7, with a tentative D call TRBD1 (6 bases). CDR3 size: 15 residues. The V end lost 3 bases, the J end lost 4 bases, and 17 bases lay between the germline ends. In germline, CDR1 is SGHKS, CDR2 YYEKEE (reference sequence).

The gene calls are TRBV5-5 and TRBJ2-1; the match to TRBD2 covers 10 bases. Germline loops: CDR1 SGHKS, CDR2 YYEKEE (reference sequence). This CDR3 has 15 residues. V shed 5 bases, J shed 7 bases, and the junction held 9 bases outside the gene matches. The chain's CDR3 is CASSPKAGGSNEQFF. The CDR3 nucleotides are TGTGCCAGCAGTCCAAAAGCGGGGGGGTCTAATGAGCAGTTCTTC.

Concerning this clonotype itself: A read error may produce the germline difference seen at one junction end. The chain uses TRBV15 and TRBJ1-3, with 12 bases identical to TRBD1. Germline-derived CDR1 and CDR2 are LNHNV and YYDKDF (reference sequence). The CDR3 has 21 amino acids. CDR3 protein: CATSRPFPGQGATYSGNTIYF. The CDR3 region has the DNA TGCGCCACCAGCAGACCATTTCCGGGACAGGGGGCAACCTACTCTGGAAACACCATATATTTT.

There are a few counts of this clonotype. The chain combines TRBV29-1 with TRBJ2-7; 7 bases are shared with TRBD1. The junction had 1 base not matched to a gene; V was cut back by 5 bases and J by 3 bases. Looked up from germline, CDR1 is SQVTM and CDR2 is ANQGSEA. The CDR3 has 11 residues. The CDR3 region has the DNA TGCAGCGTTTCAGGGGGCTACGAGCAGTACTTC. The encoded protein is CSVSGGYEQYF.

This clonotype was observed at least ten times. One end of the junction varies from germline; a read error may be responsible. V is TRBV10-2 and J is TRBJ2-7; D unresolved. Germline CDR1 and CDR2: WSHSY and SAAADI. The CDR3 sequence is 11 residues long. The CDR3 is CATSEAYEQYF. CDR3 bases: TGCGCCACCAGTGAGGCCTACGAGCAGTACTTC.

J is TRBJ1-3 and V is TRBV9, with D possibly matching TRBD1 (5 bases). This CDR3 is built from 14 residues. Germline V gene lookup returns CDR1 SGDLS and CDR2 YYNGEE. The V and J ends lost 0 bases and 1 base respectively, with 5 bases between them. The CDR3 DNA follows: TGTGCCAGCAGCGTAGACAGGTCTGGAAACACCATATATTTT. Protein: CASSVDRSGNTIYF. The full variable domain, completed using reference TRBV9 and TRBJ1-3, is DSGVTQTPKHLITATGQRVTLRCSPRSGDLSVYWYQQSLDQGLQFLIQYYNGEERAKGNILERFSAQQFPDLHSELNLSSLELGDSALYFCASSVDRSGNTIYFGEGSWLTVV.

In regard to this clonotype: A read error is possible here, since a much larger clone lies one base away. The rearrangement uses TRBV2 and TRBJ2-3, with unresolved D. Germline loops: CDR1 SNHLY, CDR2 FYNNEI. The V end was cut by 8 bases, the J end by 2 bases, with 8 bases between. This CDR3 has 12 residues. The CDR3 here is CASDQDTDTQYF. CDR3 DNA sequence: TGTGCCAGCGACCAGGACACAGATACGCAGTATTTT.

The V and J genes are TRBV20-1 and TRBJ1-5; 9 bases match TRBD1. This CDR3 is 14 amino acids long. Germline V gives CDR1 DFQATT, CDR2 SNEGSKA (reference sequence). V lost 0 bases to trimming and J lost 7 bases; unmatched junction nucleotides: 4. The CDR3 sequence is CSAREGTGHQPQHF. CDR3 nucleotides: TGCAGTGCTAGAGAGGGGACAGGGCACCAGCCCCAGCATTTT.

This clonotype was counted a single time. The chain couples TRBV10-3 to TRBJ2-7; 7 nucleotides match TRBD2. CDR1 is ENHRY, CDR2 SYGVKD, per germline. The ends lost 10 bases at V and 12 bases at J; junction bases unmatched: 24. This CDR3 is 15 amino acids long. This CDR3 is CARGGGGGGGEQPYF. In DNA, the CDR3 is TGTGCCAGGGGGGGGGGGGGGGGGGGTGGGGAGCAGCCGTACTTC.

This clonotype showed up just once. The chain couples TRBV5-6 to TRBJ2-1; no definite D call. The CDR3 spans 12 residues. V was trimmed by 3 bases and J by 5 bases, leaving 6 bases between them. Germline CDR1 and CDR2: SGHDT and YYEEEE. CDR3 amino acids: CASSWAHNEQFF. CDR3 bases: TGTGCCAGCAGCTGGGCCCACAATGAGCAGTTCTTC.

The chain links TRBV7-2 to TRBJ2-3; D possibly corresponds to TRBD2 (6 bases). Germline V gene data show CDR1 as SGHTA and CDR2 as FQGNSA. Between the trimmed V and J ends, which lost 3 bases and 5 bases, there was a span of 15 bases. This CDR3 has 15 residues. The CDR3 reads CASSLLGTDGDTQYF. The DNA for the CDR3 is TGTGCCAGCAGCTTGCTAGGGACTGATGGAGATACGCAGTATTTT. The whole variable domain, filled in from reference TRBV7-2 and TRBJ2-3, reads GAGVSQSPSNKVTEKGKDVELRCDPISGHTALYWYRQSLGQGLEFLIYFQGNSAPDKSGLPSDRFSAERTGGSVSTLTIQRTQQEDSAVYLCASSLLGTDGDTQYFGPGTRLTVL.

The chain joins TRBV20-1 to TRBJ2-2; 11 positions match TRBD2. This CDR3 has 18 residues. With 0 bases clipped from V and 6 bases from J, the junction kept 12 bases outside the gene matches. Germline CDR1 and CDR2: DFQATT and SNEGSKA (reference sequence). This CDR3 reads CSARDPGTTSGVAGELFF. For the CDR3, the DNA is TGCAGTGCTAGAGATCCTGGGACGACTAGCGGGGTTGCCGGGGAGCTGTTTTTT.